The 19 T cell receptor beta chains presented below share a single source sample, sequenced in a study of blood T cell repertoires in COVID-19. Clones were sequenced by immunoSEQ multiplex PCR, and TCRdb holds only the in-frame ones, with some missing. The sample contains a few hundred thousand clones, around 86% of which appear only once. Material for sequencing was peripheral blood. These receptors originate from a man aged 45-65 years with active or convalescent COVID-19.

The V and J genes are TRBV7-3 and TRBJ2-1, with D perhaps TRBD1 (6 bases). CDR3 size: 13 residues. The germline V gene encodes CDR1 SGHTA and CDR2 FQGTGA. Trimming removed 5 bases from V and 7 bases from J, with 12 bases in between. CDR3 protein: CASSPTQGNEQFF. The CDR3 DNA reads TGTGCCAGCAGCCCCACACAGGGTAATGAGCAGTTCTTC.

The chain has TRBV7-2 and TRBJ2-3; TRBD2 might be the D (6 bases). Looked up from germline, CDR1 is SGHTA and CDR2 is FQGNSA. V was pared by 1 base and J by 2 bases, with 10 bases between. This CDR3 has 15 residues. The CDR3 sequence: CASSLGGGVTDTQYF. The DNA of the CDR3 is TGTGCCAGCAGCTTAGGCGGCGGGGTCACAGATACGCAGTATTTT.

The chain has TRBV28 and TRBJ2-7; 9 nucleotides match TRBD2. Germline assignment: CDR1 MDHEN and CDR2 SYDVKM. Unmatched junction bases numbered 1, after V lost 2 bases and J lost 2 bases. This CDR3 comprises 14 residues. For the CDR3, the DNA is TGTGCCAGCAGTTTAGGCGGGGGGGCCTACGAGCAGTACTTC. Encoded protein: CASSLGGGAYEQYF.

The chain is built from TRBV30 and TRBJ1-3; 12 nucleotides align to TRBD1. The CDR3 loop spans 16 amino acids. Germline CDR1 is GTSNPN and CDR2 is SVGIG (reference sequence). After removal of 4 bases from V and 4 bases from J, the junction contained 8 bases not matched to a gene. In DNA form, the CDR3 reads TGTGCCTGGACGGGACAGGGGGCGGGAGGGGGAAACACCATATATTTT. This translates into CAWTGQGAGGGNTIYF.

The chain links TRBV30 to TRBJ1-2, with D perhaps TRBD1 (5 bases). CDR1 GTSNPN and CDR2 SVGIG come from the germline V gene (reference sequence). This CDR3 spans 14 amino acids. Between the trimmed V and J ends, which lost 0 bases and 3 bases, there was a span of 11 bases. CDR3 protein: CAWSVHIQDYGYTF. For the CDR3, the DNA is TGTGCCTGGAGTGTACATATACAGGACTATGGCTACACCTTC.

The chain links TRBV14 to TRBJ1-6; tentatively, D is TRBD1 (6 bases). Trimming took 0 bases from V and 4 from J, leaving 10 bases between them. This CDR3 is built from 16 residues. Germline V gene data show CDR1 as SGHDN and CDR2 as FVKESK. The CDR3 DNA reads TGTGCCAGCAGCCAAGATGGAAGGGGGTATAATTCACCCCTCCACTTT. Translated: CASSQDGRGYNSPLHF.

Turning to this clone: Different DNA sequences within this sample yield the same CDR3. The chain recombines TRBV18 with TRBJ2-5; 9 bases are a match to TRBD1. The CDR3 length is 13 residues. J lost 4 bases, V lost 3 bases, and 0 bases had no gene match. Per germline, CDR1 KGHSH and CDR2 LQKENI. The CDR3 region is CASSPGQGETQYF. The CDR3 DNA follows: TGTGCCAGCTCACCGGGACAGGGAGAGACCCAGTACTTC.

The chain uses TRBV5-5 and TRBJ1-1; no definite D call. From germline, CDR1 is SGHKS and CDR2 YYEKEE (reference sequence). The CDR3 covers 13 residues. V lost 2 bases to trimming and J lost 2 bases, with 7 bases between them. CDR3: CASSFGRNTEAFF. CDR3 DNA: TGTGCCAGCAGCTTTGGCCGTAACACTGAAGCTTTCTTT.

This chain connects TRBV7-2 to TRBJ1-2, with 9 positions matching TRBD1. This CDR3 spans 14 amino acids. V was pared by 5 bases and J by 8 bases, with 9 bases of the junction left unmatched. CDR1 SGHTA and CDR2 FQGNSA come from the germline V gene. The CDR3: CASSRDRVSAGYTF. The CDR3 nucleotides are TGTGCCAGCAGCAGGGACAGGGTGTCAGCAGGCTACACCTTC. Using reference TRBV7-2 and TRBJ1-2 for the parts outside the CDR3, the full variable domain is GAGVSQSPSNKVTEKGKDVELRCDPISGHTALYWYRQSLGQGLEFLIYFQGNSAPDKSGLPSDRFSAERTGGSVSTLTIQRTQQEDSAVYLCASSRDRVSAGYTFGSGTRLTVV.

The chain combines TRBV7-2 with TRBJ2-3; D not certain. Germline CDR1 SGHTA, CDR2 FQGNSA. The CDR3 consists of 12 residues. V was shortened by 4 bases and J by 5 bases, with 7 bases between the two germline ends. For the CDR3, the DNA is TGTGCCAGCAGCTCCGTCCGAGATACGCAGTATTTT. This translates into CASSSVRDTQYF. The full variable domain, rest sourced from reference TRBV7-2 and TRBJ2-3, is GAGVSQSPSNKVTEKGKDVELRCDPISGHTALYWYRQSLGQGLEFLIYFQGNSAPDKSGLPSDRFSAERTGGSVSTLTIQRTQQEDSAVYLCASSSVRDTQYFGPGTRLTVL.

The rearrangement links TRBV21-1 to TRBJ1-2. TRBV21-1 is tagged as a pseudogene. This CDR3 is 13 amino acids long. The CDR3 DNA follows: TGTGCCAGCAGCAAATACGGGGTAAGTGGCTACACCTTC. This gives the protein CASSKYGVSGYTF.

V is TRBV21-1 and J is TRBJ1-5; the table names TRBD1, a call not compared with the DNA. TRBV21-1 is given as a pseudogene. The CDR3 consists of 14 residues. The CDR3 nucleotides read TGTGCCGGTGTCCTTCCCGGGACAGGGAAGCCCCAGCATTTT. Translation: CAGVLPGTGKPQHF.

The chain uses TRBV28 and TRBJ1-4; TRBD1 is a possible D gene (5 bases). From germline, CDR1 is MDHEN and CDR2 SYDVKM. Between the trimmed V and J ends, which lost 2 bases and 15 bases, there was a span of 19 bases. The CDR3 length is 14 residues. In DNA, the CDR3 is TGTGCCAGCAGTTTACCAGGGATCGATCTGAAGTTGTTTTTT. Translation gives CASSLPGIDLKLFF.

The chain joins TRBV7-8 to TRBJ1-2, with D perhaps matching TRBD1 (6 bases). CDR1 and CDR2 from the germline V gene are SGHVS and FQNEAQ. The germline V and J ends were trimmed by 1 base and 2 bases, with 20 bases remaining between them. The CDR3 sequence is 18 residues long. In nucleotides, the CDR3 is TGTGCCAGCAGCTTAGAGGCTATGACAGGACCCCTAAACTATGGCTACACCTTC. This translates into CASSLEAMTGPLNYGYTF.

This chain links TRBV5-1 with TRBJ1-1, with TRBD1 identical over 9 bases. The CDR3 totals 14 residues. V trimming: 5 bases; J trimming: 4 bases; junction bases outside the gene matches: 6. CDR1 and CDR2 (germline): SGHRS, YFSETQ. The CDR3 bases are TGCGCCAGCAGAACGACAGGGGGGAGCACTGAAGCTTTCTTT. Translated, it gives CASRTTGGSTEAFF.

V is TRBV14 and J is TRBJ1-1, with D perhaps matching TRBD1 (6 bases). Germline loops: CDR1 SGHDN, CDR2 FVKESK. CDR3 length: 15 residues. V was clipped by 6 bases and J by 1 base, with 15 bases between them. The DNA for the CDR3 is TGTGCCAGCAGGGTATCAAGGGGACAGAACACTGAAGCTTTCTTT. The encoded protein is CASRVSRGQNTEAFF.

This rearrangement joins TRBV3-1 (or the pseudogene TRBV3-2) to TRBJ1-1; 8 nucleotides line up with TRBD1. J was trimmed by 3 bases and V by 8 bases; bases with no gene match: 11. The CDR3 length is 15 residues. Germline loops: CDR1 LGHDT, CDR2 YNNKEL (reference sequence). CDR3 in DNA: TGTGCCAGCCAGGACGACAGGGGCGGGTACACTGAAGCTTTCTTT. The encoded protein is CASQDDRGGYTEAFF.

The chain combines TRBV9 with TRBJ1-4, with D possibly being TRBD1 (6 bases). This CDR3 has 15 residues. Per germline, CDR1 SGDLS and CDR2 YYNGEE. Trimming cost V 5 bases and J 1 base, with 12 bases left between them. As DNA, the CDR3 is TGTGCCAGCAGTCCAGGGGCGCAAACTAATGAAAAACTGTTTTTT. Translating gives CASSPGAQTNEKLFF.

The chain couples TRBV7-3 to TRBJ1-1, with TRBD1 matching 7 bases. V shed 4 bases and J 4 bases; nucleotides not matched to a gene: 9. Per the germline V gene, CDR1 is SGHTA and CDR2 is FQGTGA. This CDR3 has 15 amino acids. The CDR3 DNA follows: TGTGCCAGCAGCTCGACAGGGTTTGGAGGCACTGAAGCTTTCTTT. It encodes CASSSTGFGGTEAFF.